The clone carrying this TCR beta chain was seen more than once but under ten times. These data come from a study of blood T cells in healthy people across ages. A second PCR of 7 to 11 cycles used a sample-barcoded 5' primer and a J-beta primer mix. Each CDR3 protein gets one entry after TCRdb re-called the 5' RACE reads with MiXCR. Among some 1,800,000 distinct CDR3 sequences listed, 35% to 50% were seen once. The germline V and J ends were trimmed by 0 bases and 5 bases, with 7 bases remaining between them. The length of the CDR3 is 13 residues. The germline V gene has CDR1 LGHNA and CDR2 YSLEER. This TCR derives from a human donor in good health. The chain combines TRBV4-3 with TRBJ2-5; the D is unclear. The sample consisted of blood. CDR3 coding DNA: TGCGCCAGCAGCCAAGATCATGGGGAGACCCAGTACTTC. Its translation: CASSQDHGETQYF.